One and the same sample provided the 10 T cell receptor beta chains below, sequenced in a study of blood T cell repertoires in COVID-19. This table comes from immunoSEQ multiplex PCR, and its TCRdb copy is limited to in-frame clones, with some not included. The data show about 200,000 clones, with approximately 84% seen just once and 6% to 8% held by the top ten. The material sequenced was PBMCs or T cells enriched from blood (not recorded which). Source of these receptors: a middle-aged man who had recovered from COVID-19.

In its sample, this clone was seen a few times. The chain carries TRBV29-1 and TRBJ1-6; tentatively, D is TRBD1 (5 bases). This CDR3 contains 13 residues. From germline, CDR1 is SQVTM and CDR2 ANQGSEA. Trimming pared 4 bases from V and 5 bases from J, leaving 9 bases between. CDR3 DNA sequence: TGCAGCGTTGTCGACAGCAATAATTCACCCCTCCACTTT. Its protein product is CSVVDSNNSPLHF.

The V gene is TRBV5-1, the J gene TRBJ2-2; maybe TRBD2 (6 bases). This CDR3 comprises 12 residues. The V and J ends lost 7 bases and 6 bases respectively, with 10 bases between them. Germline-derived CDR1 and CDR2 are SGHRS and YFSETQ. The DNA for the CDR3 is TGCGCCAGCCAGGGAGGCGCCGGGGAGCTGTTTTTT. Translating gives CASQGGAGELFF.

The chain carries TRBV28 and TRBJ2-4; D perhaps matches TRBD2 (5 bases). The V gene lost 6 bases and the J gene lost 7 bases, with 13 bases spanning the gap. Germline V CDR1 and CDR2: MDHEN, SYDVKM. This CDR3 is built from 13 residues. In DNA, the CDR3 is TGTGCCAGCAGGGGGTCCGGGGAGAACATTCAGTACTTC. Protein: CASRGSGENIQYF.

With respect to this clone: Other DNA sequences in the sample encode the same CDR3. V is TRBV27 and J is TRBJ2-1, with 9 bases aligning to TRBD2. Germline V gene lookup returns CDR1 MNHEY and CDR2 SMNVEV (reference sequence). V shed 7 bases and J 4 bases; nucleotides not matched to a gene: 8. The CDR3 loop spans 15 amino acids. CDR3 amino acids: CASTRAGGSYNEQFF. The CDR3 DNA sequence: TGTGCCAGCACTCGAGCGGGGGGCTCATACAATGAGCAGTTCTTC.

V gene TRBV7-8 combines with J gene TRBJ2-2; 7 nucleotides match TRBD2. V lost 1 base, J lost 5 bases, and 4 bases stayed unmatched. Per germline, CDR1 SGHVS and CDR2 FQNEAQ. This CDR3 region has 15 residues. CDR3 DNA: TGTGCCAGCAGCTTAGGACTAGCTTCGACCGGGGAGCTGTTTTTT. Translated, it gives CASSLGLASTGELFF. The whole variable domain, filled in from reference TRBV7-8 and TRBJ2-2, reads GAGVSQSPRYKVAKRGQDVALRCDPISGHVSLFWYQQALGQGPEFLTYFQNEAQLDKSGLPSDRFFAERPEGSVSTLKIQRTQQEDSAVYLCASSLGLASTGELFFGEGSRLTVL.

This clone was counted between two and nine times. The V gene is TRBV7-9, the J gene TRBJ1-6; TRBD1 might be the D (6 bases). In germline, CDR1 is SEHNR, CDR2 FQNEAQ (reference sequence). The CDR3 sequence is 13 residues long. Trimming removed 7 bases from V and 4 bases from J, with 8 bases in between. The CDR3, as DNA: TGTGCCAGCACCGGACAGTATAATTCACCCCTCCACTTT. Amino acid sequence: CASTGQYNSPLHF.

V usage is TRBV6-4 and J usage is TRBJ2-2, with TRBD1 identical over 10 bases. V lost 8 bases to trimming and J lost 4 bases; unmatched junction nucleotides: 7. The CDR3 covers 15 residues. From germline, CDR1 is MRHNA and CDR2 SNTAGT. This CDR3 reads CASAPGQGSTGELFF. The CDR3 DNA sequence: TGTGCCAGCGCTCCGGGACAGGGGAGCACCGGGGAGCTGTTTTTT.

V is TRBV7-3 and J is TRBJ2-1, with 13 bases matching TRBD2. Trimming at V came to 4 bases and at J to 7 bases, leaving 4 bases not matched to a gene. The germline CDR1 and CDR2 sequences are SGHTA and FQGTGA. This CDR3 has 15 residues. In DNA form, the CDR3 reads TGTGCCAGCAGCTCGGGACTAGCGGGGAGTAATGAGCAGTTCTTC. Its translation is CASSSGLAGSNEQFF.

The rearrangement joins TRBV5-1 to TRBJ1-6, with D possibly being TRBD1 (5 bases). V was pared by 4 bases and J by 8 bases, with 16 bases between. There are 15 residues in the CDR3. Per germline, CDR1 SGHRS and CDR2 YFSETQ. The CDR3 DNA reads TGCGCCAGCAGCCCCGGGACCCCGGGAGATTCACCCCTCCACTTT. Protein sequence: CASSPGTPGDSPLHF.

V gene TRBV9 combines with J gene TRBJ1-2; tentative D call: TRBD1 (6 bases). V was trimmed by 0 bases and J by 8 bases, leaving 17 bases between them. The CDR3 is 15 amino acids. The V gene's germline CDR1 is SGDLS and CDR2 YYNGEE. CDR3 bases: TGTGCCAGCAGCGTAGTGGGGGGGCTAGCGGACGGCTACACCTTC. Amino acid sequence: CASSVVGGLADGYTF. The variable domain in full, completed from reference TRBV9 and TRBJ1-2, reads DSGVTQTPKHLITATGQRVTLRCSPRSGDLSVYWYQQSLDQGLQFLIQYYNGEERAKGNILERFSAQQFPDLHSELNLSSLELGDSALYFCASSVVGGLADGYTFGSGTRLTVV.